This TCR beta chain was observed in a study of technical replicates of blood from a handful of donors. Sequencing used immunoSEQ multiplex PCR; TCRdb keeps in-frame clones, though not all of them. The table has over 85,000 clones, about 96% seen once. The V gene lost 0 bases and the J gene lost 4 bases, with 7 bases spanning the gap. The CDR3 runs to 14 residues. Germline lookup yields CDR1 LNHDA and CDR2 SQIVND (reference sequence). The specimen was T cells isolated from PBMCs. This receptor was obtained from a human donor in good health. This sequence joins TRBV19 and TRBJ2-1; D might be TRBD1 (5 bases). The CDR3 loop reads CASSIDTGYNEQFF. The CDR3 nucleotides read TGTGCCAGTAGTATAGATACAGGTTACAATGAGCAGTTCTTC.